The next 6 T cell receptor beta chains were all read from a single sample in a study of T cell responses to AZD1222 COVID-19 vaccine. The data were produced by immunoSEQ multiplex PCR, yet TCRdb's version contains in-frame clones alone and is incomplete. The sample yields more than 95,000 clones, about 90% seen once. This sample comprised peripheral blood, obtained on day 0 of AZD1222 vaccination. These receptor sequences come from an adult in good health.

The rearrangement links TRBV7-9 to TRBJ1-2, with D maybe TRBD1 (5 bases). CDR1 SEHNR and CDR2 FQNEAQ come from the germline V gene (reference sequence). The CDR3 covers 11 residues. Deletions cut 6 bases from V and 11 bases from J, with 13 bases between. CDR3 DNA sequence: TGTGCCAGCAGTCCCGGGACCCTTTACACCTTC. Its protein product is CASSPGTLYTF.

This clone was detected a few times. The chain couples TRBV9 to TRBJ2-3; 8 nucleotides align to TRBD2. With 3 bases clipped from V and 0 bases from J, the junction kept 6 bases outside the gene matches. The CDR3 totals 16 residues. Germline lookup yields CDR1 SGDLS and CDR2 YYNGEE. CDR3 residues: CASSARSGASTDTQYF. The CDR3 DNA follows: TGTGCCAGCAGCGCCCGTAGCGGGGCGAGCACAGATACGCAGTATTTT.

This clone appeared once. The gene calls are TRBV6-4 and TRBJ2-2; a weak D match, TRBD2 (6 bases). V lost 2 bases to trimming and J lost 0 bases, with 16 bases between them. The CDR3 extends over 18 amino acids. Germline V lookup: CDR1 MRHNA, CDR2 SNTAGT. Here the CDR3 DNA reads TGTGCCAGCAGTGACCACGGCAGCGGGTCCCCGAACACCGGGGAGCTGTTTTTT. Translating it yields CASSDHGSGSPNTGELFF.

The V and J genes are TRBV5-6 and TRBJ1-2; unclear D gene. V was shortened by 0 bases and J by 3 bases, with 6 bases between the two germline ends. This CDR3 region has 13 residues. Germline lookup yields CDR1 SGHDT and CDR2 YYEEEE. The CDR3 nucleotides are TGTGCCAGCAGCTTGGAGGAGGACTATGGCTACACCTTC. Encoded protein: CASSLEEDYGYTF. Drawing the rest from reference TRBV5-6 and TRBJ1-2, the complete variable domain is DAGVTQSPTHLIKTRGQQVTLRCSPKSGHDTVSWYQQALGQGPQFIFQYYEEEERQRGNFPDRFSGHQFPNYSSELNVNALLLGDSALYLCASSLEEDYGYTFGSGTRLTVV.

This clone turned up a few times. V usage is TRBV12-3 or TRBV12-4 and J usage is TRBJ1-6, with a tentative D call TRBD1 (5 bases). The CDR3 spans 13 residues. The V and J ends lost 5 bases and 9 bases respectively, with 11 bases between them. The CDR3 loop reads CASSPRVGSPLHF. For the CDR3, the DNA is TGTGCCAGCAGTCCCAGGGTCGGTTCACCCCTCCACTTT.

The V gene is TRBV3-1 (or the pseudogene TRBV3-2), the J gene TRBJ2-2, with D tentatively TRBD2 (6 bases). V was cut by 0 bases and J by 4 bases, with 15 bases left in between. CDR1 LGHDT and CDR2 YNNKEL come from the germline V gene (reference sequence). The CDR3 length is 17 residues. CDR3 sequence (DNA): TGTGCCAGCAGCCAAGATGGGGGAGGAGGACGCACCGGGGAGCTGTTTTTT. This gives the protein CASSQDGGGGRTGELFF.